This T cell receptor (beta chain) derives from a study of OX40 agonist ivuxolimab in advanced cancers. Study context: Patients were treated with intravenous ivuxolimab, dosed at 0.01 to 10 mg/kg and infused every 2 weeks. Study conclusions and caveats: The specificity for antigen of the expanded peripheral T cells was not determined. On average, a greater number of expanded clones characterised CD8+ T cells relative to CD4+.

Trimming cost V 4 bases and J 2 bases; bases outside gene matches: 2. Germline values: CDR1 SGHTS, CDR2 YDEGEE. The CDR3 extends over 14 amino acids. Worth noting for this clone: Its antigen remains unknown. Different DNA sequences within this sample yield the same CDR3.

Sequencing used immunoSEQ multiplex PCR; TCRdb keeps in-frame clones, though not all of them. The sample yields roughly 59,000 clones, 88% seen once. The sequence was obtained from an adult with an advanced solid tumor such as melanoma, head and neck, liver or kidney cancer. The chain joins TRBV5-8 to TRBJ1-5; TRBD1 matches 8 bases. Sample: CD4+ or CD8+ T cells sorted from blood, taken in a trial of the OX40 agonist ivuxolimab. The CDR3 is CASSQDRGNQPQHF. For the CDR3, the DNA is TGTGCCAGCAGCCAGGACAGGGGCAATCAGCCCCAGCATTTT.